The clone carrying this T cell receptor beta chain was seen at least ten times. As yet, its antigen is unknown. This specimen comes from a study of molecular identifiers for immune sequencing clone quantification. About the study: Replicate RNA from about 20,000 or 100,000 naive CD8 T cells formed five aliquots; four were sequenced. General study findings and limits: In naive cells, clones above 20 RNA copies held under 1% of molecules, whereas in effector cells they held over 99%. Shared barcodes on identical TCR molecules could underestimate the sizes of highly expanded clones.

Naive CD8 T cells, phenotype CD8+CD4-CCR7+CD45RA+, were sorted. TCRdb fed the PCR reads into MiXCR, producing one record per CDR3 protein. The sample records under 650,000 distinct CDR3 sequences, nearly 20% being singletons. This clonotype was obtained from a human donor in good health. Some libraries in this study had Jurkat cell RNA spiked in. The sample was naive CD8+ T cells from blood, with Jurkat cell RNA spiked in. This sample's subset: FACS-sorted CD8+CD4-CCR7+CD45RA+ naive T cells.

Here the CDR3 reads CATSDLQGALNTEAFF. Written as DNA, the CDR3 is TGTGCCACCAGTGATTTGCAGGGGGCACTGAACACTGAAGCTTTCTTT. The V call is TRBV24-1, the J call TRBJ1-1, with TRBD1 identical over 8 bases. The CDR3 sequence is 16 residues long. V gave up 0 bases and J gave up 0 bases; unmatched junction bases: 2. CDR1 is KGHDR, CDR2 SFDVKD, per germline.